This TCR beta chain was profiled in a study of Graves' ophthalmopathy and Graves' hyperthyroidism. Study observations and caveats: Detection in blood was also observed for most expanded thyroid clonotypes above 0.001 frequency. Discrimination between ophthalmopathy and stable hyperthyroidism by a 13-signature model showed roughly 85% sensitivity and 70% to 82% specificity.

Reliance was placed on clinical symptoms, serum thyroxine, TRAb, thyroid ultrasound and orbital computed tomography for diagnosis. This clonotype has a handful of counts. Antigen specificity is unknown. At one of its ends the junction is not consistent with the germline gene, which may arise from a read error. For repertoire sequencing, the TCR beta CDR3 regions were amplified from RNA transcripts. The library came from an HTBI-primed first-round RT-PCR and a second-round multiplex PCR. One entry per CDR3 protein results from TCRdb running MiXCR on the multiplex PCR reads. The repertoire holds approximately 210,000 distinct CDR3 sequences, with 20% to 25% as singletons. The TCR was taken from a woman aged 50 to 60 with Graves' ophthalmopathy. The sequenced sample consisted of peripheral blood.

CDR3 coding DNA: TGTGCCAGCACTAGGGCGGAGGTAAGGACTGAAGCTTGCTTT. Protein sequence: CASTRAEVRTEACF. The rearrangement joins TRBV6-1 to TRBJ1-1; D is unresolved. Germline V gene lookup returns CDR1 MNHNS and CDR2 SASEGT. The CDR3 has 14 amino acids.